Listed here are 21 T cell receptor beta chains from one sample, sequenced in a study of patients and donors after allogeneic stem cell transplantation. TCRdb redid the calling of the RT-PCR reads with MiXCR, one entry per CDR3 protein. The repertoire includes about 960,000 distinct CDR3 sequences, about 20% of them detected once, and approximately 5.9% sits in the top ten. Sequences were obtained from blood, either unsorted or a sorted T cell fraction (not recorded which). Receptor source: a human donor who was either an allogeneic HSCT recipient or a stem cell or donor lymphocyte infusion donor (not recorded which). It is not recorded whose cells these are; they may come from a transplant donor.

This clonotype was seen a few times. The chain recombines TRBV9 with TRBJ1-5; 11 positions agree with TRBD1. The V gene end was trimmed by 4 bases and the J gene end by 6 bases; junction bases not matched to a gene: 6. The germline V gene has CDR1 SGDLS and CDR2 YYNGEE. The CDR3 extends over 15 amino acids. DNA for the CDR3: TGTGCCAGCAGCCAAGGGACAGGGGGAGGTCAGCCCCAGCATTTT. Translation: CASSQGTGGGQPQHF.

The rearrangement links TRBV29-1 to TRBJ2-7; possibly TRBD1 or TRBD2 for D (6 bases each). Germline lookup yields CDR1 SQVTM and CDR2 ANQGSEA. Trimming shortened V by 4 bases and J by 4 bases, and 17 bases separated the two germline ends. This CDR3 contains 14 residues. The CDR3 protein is CSVGGVGGSYEQYF. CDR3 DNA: TGCAGCGTTGGGGGTGTCGGGGGCTCGTACGAGCAGTACTTC.

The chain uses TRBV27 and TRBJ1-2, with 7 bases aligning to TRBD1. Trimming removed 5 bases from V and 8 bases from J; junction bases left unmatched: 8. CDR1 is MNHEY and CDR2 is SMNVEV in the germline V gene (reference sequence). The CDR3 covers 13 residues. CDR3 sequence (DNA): TGTGCCAGCAGTCCCAAGACAGGGCGCGGCTACACCTTC. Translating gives CASSPKTGRGYTF.

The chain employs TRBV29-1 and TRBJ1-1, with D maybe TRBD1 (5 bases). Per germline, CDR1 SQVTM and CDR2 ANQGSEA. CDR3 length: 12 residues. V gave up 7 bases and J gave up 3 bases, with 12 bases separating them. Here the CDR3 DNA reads TGCAGCGGGCAGGGCGGGCACACTGAAGCTTTCTTT. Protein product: CSGQGGHTEAFF.

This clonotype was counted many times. CDR3 amino acids: CASSRDLSGRAYNEQFF. CDR3 coding DNA: TGCGCCAGCAGCCGAGATCTTAGCGGGAGGGCCTACAATGAGCAGTTCTTC. The V call is TRBV4-1, the J call TRBJ2-1; 11 nucleotides agree with TRBD2. The CDR3 has 17 amino acids. CDR1 MGHRA and CDR2 YSYEKL come from the germline V gene. With V trimmed by 4 bases and J by 2 bases, 7 bases remained unmatched.

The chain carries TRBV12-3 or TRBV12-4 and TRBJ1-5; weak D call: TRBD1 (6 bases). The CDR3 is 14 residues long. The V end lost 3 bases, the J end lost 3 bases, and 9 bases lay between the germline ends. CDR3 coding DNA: TGTGCCAGCAGTTTGACAGGTATCAATCAGCCCCAGCATTTT. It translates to CASSLTGINQPQHF.

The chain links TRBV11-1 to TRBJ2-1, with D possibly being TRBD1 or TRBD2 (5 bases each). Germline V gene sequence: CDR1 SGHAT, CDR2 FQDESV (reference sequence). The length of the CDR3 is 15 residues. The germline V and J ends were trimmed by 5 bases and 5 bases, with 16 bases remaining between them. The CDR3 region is CASSVEAGSHNEQFF. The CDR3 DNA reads TGTGCCAGCAGCGTGGAGGCAGGGAGTCACAATGAGCAGTTCTTC.

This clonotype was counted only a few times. Written as DNA, the CDR3 is TGTGCCAGCAGTGACCAGGGGTCACGAATCTATGGCTACACCTTC. Translation: CASSDQGSRIYGYTF. V gene TRBV6-1 combines with J gene TRBJ1-2, with D possibly TRBD1 on 6 matching bases. The CDR3 consists of 15 residues. Germline lookup yields CDR1 MNHNS and CDR2 SASEGT. The V gene lost 3 bases and the J gene lost 4 bases, with 15 bases spanning the gap.

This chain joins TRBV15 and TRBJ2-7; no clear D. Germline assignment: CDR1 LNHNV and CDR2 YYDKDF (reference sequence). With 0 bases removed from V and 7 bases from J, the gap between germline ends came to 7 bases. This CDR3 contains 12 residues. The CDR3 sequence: CATSRDFLEQYF. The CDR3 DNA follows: TGTGCCACCAGCAGAGATTTCCTGGAGCAGTACTTC. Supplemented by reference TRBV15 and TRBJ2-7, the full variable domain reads DAMVIQNPRYQVTQFGKPVTLSCSQTLNHNVMYWYQQKSSQAPKLLFHYYDKDFNNEADTPDNFQSRRPNTSFCFLDIRSPGLGDTAMYLCATSRDFLEQYFGPGTRLTVT.

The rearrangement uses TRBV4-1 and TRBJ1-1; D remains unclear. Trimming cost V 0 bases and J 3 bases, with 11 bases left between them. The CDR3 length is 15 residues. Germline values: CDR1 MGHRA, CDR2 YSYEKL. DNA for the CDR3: TGCGCCAGCAGCCAAGAGCCCCCGTGGCACACTGAAGCTTTCTTT. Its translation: CASSQEPPWHTEAFF.

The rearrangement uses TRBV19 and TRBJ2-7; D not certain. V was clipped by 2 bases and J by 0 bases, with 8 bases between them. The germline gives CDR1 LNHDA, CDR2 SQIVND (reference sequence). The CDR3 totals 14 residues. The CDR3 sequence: CASSISVSSYEQYF. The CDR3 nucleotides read TGTGCCAGTAGTATATCCGTCAGCTCCTACGAGCAGTACTTC.

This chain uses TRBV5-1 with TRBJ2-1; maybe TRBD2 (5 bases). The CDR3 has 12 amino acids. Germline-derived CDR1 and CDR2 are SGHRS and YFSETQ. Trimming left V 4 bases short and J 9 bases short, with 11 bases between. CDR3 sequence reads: CASSIPRGEQFF. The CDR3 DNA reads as TGCGCCAGCAGCATCCCTCGGGGTGAGCAGTTCTTC.

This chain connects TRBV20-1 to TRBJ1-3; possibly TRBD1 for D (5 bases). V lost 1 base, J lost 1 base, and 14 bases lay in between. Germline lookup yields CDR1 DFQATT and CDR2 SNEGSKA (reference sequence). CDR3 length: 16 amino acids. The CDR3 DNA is TGCAGTGCTAGAGGGGGGAGTGGTTGGTCTGGAAACACCATATATTTT. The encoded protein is CSARGGSGWSGNTIYF.

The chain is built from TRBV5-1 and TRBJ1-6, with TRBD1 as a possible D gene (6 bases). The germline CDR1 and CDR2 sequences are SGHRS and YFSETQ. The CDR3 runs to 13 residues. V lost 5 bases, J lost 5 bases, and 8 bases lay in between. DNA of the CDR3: TGCGCCAGCAGGGACAGCAATAATTCACCCCTCCACTTT. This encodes CASRDSNNSPLHF.

CDR3 in amino acids: CASSSVSGGTQYF. The CDR3 DNA reads TGTGCCAGCAGCTCGGTATCTGGAGGGACCCAGTACTTC. The chain recombines TRBV9 with TRBJ2-5; maybe TRBD2 (5 bases). CDR1 and CDR2 (germline): SGDLS, YYNGEE. This CDR3 is built from 13 residues. The V end was cut by 4 bases, the J end by 7 bases, with 14 bases between.

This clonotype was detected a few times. The CDR3 here is CASSLATDRLDTQYF. CDR3 nucleotide sequence: TGCGCCAGCAGCTTGGCCACTGATAGGTTAGATACGCAGTATTTT. The chain links TRBV5-1 to TRBJ2-3; D unresolved. The CDR3 sequence is 15 residues long. Trimming took off 0 bases at V and 5 bases at J, with 13 bases between the two ends. Germline V CDR1 and CDR2: SGHRS, YFSETQ.

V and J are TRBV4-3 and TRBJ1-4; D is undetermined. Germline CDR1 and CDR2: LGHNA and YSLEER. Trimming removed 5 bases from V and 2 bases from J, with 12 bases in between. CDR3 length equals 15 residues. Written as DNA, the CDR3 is TGCGCCAGCAGCAAGCGGACTGATACTAATGAAAAACTGTTTTTT. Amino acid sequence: CASSKRTDTNEKLFF.

CDR3 region: CASSYSQGNTEAFF. The CDR3 coding sequence is TGTGCCAGCTCCTACTCACAGGGTAACACTGAAGCTTTCTTT. The gene calls are TRBV18 and TRBJ1-1; weak D call: TRBD1 (6 bases). Germline CDR1 KGHSH, CDR2 LQKENI. This CDR3 comprises 14 residues. Between the trimmed V and J ends, which lost 6 bases and 2 bases, there was a span of 13 bases.

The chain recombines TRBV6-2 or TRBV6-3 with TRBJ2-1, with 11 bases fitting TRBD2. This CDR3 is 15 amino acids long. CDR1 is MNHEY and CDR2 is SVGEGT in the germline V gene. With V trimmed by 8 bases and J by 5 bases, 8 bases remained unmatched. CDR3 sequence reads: CASGLGTSGNNEQFF. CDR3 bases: TGTGCCAGCGGACTCGGGACTAGCGGCAACAATGAGCAGTTCTTC.

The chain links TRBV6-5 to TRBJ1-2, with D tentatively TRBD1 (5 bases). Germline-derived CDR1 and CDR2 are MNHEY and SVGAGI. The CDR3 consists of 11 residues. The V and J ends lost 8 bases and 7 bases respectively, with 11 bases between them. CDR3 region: CASGDGGGYTF. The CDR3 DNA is TGTGCCAGCGGGGACGGCGGTGGCTACACCTTC.

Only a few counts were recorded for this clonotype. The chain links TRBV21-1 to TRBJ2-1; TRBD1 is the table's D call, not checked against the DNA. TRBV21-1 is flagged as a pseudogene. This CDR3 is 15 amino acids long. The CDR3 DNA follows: TGTGCCAGCAGCAAATGGGGGGTAAGGCCGGGTGAGCAGTTCTTC. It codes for CASSKWGVRPGEQFF.